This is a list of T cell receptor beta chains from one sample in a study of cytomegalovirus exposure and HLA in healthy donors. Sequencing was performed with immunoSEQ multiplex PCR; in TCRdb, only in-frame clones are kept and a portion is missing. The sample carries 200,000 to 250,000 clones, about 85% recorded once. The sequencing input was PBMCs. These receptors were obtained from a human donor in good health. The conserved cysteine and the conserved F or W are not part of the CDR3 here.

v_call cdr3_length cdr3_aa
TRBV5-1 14 ASSLGLAGDGETQY
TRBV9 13 ASSVAGNSNQPQH
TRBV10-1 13 ASSSWTGKTYEQY
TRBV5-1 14 ASSSGVGSSYNEQF
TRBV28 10 ASSFQGNGYT
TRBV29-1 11 SVVRDLNYEQY
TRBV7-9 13 ASTETGSGTDTQY
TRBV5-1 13 ASSLASGGTETQY
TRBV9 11 ASSEGPLYEQY
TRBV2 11 ASRGTSGGPQY
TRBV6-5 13 ASFKLAGDQETQY
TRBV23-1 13 ASGTGQQSSYEQY
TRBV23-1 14 ASKERPPLAGNEQF
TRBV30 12 AWSGQGGAQPQH
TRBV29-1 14 SGSPLASGYQGEQF
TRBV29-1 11 SVEGGRGAEAF
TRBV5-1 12 ASSLDPSGYEQY
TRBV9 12 ASSVDTGQETQY
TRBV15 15 ATSFGTSGILGETQY
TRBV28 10 ASSPRDYEQY
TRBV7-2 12 ASSSGLAGDTQY
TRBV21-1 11 ASILQGRWGAF
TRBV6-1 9 ASSVASEQY
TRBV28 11 ASSQQGGGGYT
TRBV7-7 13 ASSLGGGQGETQY
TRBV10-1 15 ASSGPTPWSSYNEQF
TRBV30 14 AWPRRQGRPDYGYT